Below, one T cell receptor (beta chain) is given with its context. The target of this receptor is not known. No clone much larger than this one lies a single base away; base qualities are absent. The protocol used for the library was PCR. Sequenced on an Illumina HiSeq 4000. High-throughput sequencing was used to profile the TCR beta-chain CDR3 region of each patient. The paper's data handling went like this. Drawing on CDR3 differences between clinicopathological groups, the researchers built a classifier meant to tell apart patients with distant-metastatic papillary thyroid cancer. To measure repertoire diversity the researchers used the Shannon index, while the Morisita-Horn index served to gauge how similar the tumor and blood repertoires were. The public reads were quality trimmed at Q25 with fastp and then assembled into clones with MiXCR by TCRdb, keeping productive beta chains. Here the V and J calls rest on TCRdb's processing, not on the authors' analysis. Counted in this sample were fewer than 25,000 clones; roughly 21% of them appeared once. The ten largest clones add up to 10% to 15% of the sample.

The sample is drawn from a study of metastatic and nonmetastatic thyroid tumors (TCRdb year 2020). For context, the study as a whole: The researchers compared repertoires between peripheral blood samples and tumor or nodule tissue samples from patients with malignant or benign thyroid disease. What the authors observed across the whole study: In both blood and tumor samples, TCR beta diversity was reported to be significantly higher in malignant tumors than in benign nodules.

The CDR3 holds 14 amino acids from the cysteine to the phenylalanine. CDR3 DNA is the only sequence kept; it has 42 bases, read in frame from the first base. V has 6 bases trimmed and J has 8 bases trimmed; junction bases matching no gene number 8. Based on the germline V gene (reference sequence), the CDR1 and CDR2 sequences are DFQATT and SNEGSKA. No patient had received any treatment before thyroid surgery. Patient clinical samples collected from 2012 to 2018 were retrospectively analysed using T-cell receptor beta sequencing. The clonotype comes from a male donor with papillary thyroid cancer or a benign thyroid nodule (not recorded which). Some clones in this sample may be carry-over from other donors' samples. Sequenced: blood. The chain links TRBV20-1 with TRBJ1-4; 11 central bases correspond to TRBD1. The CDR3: CSALQGQGGEKLFF. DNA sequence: TGCAGTGCCCTACAGGGACAGGGGGGAGAAAAACTGTTTTTT.